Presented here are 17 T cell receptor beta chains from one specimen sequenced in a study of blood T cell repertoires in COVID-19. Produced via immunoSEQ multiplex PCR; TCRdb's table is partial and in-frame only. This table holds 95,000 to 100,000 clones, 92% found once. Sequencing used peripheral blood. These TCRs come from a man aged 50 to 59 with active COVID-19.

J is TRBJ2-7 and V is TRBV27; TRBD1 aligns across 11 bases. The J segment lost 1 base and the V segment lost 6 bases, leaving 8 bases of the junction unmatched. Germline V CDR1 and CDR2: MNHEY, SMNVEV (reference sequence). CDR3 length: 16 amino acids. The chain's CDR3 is CASSLEGQGGSYEQYF. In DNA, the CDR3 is TGTGCCAGCAGCCTTGAGGGACAGGGGGGATCCTACGAGCAGTACTTC.

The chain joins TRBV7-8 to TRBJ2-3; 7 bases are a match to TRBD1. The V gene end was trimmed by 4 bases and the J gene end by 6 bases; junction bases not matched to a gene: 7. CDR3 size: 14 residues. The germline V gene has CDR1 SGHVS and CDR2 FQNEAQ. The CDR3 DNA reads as TGTGCCAGCAGCTCGACAGGGTCTCCGGATACGCAGTATTTT. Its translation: CASSSTGSPDTQYF. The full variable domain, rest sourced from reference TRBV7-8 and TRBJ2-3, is GAGVSQSPRYKVAKRGQDVALRCDPISGHVSLFWYQQALGQGPEFLTYFQNEAQLDKSGLPSDRFFAERPEGSVSTLKIQRTQQEDSAVYLCASSSTGSPDTQYFGPGTRLTVL.

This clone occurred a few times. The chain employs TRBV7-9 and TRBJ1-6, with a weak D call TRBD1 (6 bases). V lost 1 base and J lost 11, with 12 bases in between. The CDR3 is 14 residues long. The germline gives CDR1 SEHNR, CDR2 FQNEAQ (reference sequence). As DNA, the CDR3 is TGTGCCAGCAGCTTAGAGCAGGGGAAGACACCCCTCCACTTT. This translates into CASSLEQGKTPLHF. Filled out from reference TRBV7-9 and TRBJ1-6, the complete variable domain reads DTGVSQNPRHKITKRGQNVTFRCDPISEHNRLYWYRQTLGQGPEFLTYFQNEAQLEKSRLLSDRFSAERPKGSFSTLEIQRTEQGDSAMYLCASSLEQGKTPLHFGNGTRLTVT.

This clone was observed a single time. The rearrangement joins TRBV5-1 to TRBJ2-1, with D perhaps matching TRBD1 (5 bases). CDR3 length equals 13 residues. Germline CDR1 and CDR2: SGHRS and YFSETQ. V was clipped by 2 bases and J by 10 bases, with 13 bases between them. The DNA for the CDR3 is TGCGCCAGCAGCTTAGGGCGACAGAGAGAGCAGTTCTTC. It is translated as CASSLGRQREQFF.

For the CDR3, the DNA is TGTGCCAGCAGCAAGACGACTTTAAGCAATCAGCCCCAGCATTTT. Encoded protein: CASSKTTLSNQPQHF. The rearrangement links TRBV21-1 to TRBJ1-5. TRBV21-1 is a pseudogene locus. There are 15 residues in the CDR3.

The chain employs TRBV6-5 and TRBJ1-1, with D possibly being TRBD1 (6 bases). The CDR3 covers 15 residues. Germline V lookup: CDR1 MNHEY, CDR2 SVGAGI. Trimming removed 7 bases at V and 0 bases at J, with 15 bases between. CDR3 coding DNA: TGTGCCAGCATCAAAGGGGGGGCGTTGAACACTGAAGCTTTCTTT. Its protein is CASIKGGALNTEAFF.

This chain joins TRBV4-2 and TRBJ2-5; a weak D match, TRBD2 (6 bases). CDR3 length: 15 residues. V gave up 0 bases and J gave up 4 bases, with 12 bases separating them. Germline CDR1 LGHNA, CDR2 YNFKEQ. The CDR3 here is CASSQEVRGGETQYF. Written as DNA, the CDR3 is TGTGCCAGCAGCCAAGAGGTGCGGGGAGGAGAGACCCAGTACTTC.

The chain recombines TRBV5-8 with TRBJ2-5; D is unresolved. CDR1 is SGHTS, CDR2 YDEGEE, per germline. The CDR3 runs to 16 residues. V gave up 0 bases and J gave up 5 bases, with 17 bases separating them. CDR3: CASSLGEDGYGETQYF. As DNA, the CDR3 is TGTGCCAGCAGCTTGGGTGAAGACGGATACGGGGAGACCCAGTACTTC.

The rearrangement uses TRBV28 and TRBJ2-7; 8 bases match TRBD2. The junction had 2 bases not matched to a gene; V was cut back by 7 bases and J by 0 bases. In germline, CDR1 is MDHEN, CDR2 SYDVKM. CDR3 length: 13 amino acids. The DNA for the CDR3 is TGTGCCAGCATCAGCGGGAGCTCCTACGAGCAGTACTTC. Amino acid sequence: CASISGSSYEQYF.

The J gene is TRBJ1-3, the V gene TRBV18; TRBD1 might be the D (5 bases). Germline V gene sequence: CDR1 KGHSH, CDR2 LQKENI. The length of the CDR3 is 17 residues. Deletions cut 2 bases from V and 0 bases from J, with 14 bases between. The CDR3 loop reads CASSPILSGDSGNTIYF. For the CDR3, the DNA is TGTGCCAGCTCACCAATATTATCGGGGGACTCTGGAAACACCATATATTTT.

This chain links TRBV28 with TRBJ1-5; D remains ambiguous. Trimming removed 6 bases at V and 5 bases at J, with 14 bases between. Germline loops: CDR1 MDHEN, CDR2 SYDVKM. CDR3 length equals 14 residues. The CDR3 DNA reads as TGTGCCAGCAGACCCAGTAGGAGGGATCAGCCCCAGCATTTT. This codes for CASRPSRRDQPQHF.

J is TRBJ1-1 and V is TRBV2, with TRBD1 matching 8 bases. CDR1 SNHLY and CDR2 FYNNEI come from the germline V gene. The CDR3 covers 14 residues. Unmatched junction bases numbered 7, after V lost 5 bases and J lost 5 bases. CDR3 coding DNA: TGTGCCAGCAGTTTCGACAGGGGAGGGACTGAAGCTTTCTTT. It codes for CASSFDRGGTEAFF.

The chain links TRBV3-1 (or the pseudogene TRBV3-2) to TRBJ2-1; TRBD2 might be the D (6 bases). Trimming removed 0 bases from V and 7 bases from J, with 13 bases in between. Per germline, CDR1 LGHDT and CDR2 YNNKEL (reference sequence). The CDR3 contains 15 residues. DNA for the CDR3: TGTGCCAGCAGCCAAGATTTGGGGGGTAGGAATGAGCAGTTCTTC. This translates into CASSQDLGGRNEQFF.

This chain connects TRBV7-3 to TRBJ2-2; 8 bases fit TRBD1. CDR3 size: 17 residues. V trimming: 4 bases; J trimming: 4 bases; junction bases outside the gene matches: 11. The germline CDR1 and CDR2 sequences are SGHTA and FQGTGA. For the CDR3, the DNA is TGTGCCAGCAGCTCGACAGGTGGACAGGGTTTCACCGGGGAGCTGTTTTTT. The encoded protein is CASSSTGGQGFTGELFF.

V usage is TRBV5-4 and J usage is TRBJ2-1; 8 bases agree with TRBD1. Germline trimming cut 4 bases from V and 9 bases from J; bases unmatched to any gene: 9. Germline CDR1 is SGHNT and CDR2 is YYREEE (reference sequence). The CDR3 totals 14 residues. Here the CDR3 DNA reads TGTGCCAGCAGCCTGACAGGGGATCATCCTGAGCAGTTCTTC. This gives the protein CASSLTGDHPEQFF.

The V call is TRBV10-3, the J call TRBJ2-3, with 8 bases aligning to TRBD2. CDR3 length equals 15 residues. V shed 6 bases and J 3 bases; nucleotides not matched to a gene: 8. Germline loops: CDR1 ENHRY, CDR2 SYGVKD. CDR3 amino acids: CAIRDGTSVTDTQYF. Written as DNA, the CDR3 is TGTGCCATCAGGGACGGGACTAGTGTGACAGATACGCAGTATTTT.

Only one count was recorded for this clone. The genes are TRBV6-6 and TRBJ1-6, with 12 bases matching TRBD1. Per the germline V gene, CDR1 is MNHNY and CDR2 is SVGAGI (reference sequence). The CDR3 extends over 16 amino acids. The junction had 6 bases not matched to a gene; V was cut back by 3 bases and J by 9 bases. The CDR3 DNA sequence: TGTGCCAGCAGTTATCCGGGACAGGGGGCTTTTTCACCCCTCCACTTT. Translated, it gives CASSYPGQGAFSPLHF.